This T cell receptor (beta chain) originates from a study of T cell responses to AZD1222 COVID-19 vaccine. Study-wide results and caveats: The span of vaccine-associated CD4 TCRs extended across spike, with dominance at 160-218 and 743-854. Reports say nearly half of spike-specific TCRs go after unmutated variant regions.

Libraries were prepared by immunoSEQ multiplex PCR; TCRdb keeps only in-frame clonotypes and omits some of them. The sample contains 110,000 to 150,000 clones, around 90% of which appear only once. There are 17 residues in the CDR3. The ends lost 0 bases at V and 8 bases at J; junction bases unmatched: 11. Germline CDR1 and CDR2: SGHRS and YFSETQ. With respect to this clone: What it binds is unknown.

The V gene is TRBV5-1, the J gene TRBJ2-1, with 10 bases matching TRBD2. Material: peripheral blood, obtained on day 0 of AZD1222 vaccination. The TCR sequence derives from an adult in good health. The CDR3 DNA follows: TGCGCCAGCAGCTTGGAAGTAGCGGGAGGACATGACCATGAGCAGTTCTTC. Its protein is CASSLEVAGGHDHEQFF.